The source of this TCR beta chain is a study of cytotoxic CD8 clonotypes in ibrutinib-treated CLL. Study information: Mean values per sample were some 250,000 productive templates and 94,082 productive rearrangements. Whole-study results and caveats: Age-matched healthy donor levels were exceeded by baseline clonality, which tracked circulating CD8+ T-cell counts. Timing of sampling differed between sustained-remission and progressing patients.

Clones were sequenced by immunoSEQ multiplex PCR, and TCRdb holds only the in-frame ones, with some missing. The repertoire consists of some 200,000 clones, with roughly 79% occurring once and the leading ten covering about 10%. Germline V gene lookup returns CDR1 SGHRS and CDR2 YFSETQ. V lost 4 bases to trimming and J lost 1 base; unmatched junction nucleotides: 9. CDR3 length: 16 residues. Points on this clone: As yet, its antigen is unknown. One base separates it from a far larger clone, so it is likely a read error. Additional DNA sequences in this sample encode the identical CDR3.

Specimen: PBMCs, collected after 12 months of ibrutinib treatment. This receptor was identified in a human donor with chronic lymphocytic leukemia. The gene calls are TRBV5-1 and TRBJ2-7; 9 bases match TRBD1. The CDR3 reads CASSSTGGEGSYEQYF. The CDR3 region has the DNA TGCGCCAGCAGCAGCACAGGGGGCGAGGGATCCTACGAGCAGTACTTC. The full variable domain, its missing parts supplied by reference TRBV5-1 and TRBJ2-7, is KAGVTQTPRYLIKTRGQQVTLSCSPISGHRSVSWYQQTPGQGLQFLFEYFSETQRNKGNFPGRFSGRQFSNSRSEMNVSTLELGDSALYLCASSSTGGEGSYEQYFGPGTRLTVT.